One sample yielded the 26 T cell receptor beta chains listed below, sequenced in a study of blood T cells in healthy people across ages. With a J-beta primer mix and a sample-barcoded 5' primer, a second PCR ran about 7 to 12 cycles. TCRdb re-analysed the 5' RACE reads in MiXCR, keeping a single row per CDR3 protein. This sample has about 1.8 million distinct CDR3 sequences, with approximately 50% found just once. Sequencing used blood. These receptors all stem from a woman aged 35 to 49 in good health.

This clonotype appeared a few times. This chain connects TRBV10-3 to TRBJ2-5; possibly TRBD1 or TRBD2 for D (6 bases each). Deletions cut 4 bases from V and 3 bases from J, with 15 bases between. The CDR3 runs 15 residues. The germline gives CDR1 ENHRY, CDR2 SYGVKD. CDR3 coding DNA: TGTGCCATCAGTGGGAATTCGGGGGCCGAAGAGACCCAGTACTTC. It specifies CAISGNSGAEETQYF.

This clonotype has only a few counts. V gene TRBV19 combines with J gene TRBJ2-5; possibly TRBD1 or TRBD2 for D (5 bases each). This CDR3 comprises 13 residues. Per the germline V gene, CDR1 is LNHDA and CDR2 is SQIVND (reference sequence). The V end was cut by 3 bases, the J end by 3 bases, with 8 bases between. As DNA, the CDR3 is TGTGCCAGTAGTATGGTGGGGGAAGAGACCCAGTACTTC. Translating it yields CASSMVGEETQYF.

This chain links TRBV20-1 with TRBJ1-5; D gene unclear. CDR1 is DFQATT and CDR2 is SNEGSKA in the germline V gene (reference sequence). This CDR3 is 13 amino acids long. Trimming cost V 6 bases and J 4 bases, with 13 bases left between them. The CDR3 is CSASPTANQPQHF. The CDR3 bases are TGCAGTGCCTCACCGACGGCGAATCAGCCCCAGCATTTT.

The chain recombines TRBV7-9 with TRBJ2-7; D ambiguous. Germline V gives CDR1 SEHNR, CDR2 FQNEAQ (reference sequence). The ends were cut back, 7 bases at V and 2 bases at J, with 9 bases in the middle. The CDR3 consists of 12 residues. The CDR3 nucleotides read TGTGCCAGCACACCGTCTGCCTACGAGCAGTACTTC. This encodes CASTPSAYEQYF.

This chain links TRBV24-1 with TRBJ2-1; TRBD2 matches at 9 bases. Per germline, CDR1 KGHDR and CDR2 SFDVKD. CDR3 length equals 16 residues. J lost 7 bases, V lost 5 bases, and 11 bases had no gene match. CDR3 DNA: TGTGCCACCAGTGCCTCCATAGCGGGGGCCTTTAATGAGCAGTTCTTC. As protein: CATSASIAGAFNEQFF.

The chain uses TRBV15 and TRBJ1-2; D not resolved. The V gene's germline CDR1 is LNHNV and CDR2 YYDKDF (reference sequence). CDR3 size: 19 residues. V was trimmed by 0 bases and J by 8 bases, leaving 28 bases between them. DNA of the CDR3: TGTGCCACCAGCAGAGATAAAACCATACTCAAACCACCAACCCTGGGCTACACCTTC. Translated, it gives CATSRDKTILKPPTLGYTF.

The chain uses TRBV5-1 and TRBJ2-1; 11 bases agree with TRBD2. This CDR3 region has 18 residues. Germline V gene data show CDR1 as SGHRS and CDR2 as YFSETQ. The V and J ends lost 4 bases and 5 bases, in that order; junction bases with no gene match: 14. The CDR3 region is CASSPSGSTSGGHNEQFF. For the CDR3, the DNA is TGCGCCAGCAGCCCCTCCGGATCTACTAGCGGGGGCCACAATGAGCAGTTCTTC.

V gene TRBV12-3 or TRBV12-4 combines with J gene TRBJ1-2; possible D gene TRBD1, 6 bases. The CDR3 sequence is 14 residues long. Trimming took 3 bases from V and 2 from J, leaving 10 bases between them. The CDR3 nucleotides are TGTGCCAGCAGTTTCACCCAGGGGAACTATGGCTACACCTTC. This translates into CASSFTQGNYGYTF.

In its sample, this clonotype was seen a few times. J is TRBJ1-2 and V is TRBV4-3, with D unresolved. Deletions cut 2 bases from V and 4 bases from J, with 8 bases between. Germline values: CDR1 LGHNA, CDR2 YSLEER. This CDR3 is built from 13 residues. CDR3: CASSQSRTYGYTF. CDR3 nucleotides: TGCGCCAGCAGCCAATCACGGACCTATGGCTACACCTTC.

This clonotype came up a few times. The chain couples TRBV9 to TRBJ2-5, with TRBD2 matching 11 bases. Per the germline V gene, CDR1 is SGDLS and CDR2 is YYNGEE. The CDR3 spans 15 residues. V trimming: 5 bases; J trimming: 2 bases; junction bases outside the gene matches: 5. Here the CDR3 reads CASSVGTSGQETQYF. CDR3 in DNA: TGTGCCAGCAGTGTCGGGACTAGCGGACAAGAGACCCAGTACTTC.

This clonotype was seen a single time. CDR3 sequence (DNA): TGTGCCAGCAGCCCCGGGTTCTTGAGCACTGAAGCTTTCTTT. Encoded protein: CASSPGFLSTEAFF. The chain has TRBV7-9 and TRBJ1-1; D unclear. The CDR3 has 14 residues. Germline loops: CDR1 SEHNR, CDR2 FQNEAQ (reference sequence). The ends were cut back, 5 bases at V and 4 bases at J, with 14 bases in the middle.

This clonotype showed up just a few times. Relative to the germline gene, one junction end is altered; a read error may explain this. CDR3 nucleotides: TGTGCTAGCAGCTTAGTGTCAGGCAACAATGAGCAGTTCTTC. Translated: CASSLVSGNNEQFF. The chain uses TRBV7-7 and TRBJ2-1; D is undetermined. Germline V gene data show CDR1 as SSHAT and CDR2 as FNYEAQ (reference sequence). This CDR3 contains 14 residues.

For this clonotype: The junction shows a germline mismatch at one end, possibly a read error. V gene TRBV7-9 combines with J gene TRBJ2-6; the D gene could be TRBD1 or TRBD2 (5 bases each). The germline V gene has CDR1 SEHNR and CDR2 FQNEAQ (reference sequence). The length of the CDR3 is 18 residues. CDR3 DNA: TGTGCCAGCAGCTTACCGCCGCGGGTATCTTCTGGGGCCAGCGTCCTGACTTTC. It translates to CASSLPPRVSSGASVLTF. Based on the CDR3 plus reference TRBV7-9 and TRBJ2-6, the full variable domain is DTGVSQNPRHKITKRGQNVTFRCDPISEHNRLYWYRQTLGQGPEFLTYFQNEAQLEKSRLLSDRFSAERPKGSFSTLEIQRTEQGDSAMYLCASSLPPRVSSGASVLTFGAGSRLTVL.

CDR3: CASTKGPSETQYF. The CDR3 coding sequence is TGTGCCAGCACTAAAGGGCCATCCGAGACCCAGTACTTC. The chain is built from TRBV21-1 and TRBJ2-4. TRBJ2-5 matches the DNA end more closely, so the J call is doubtful. TRBV21-1 is marked as a pseudogene. This CDR3 is built from 13 residues.

The genes are TRBV5-1 and TRBJ2-1; 10 nucleotides line up with TRBD2. The CDR3 runs to 17 residues. Germline loops: CDR1 SGHRS, CDR2 YFSETQ. V gave up 0 bases and J gave up 5 bases; unmatched junction bases: 8. The CDR3, as DNA: TGCGCCAGCAGCTTGGCTCCTAGCGGGGGCCCAGACAATGAGCAGTTCTTC. This codes for CASSLAPSGGPDNEQFF.

This clonotype was seen repeatedly, ten times or more. The chain is built from TRBV28 and TRBJ1-2; D possibly corresponds to TRBD1 (5 bases). CDR3 length: 13 residues. Germline CDR1 MDHEN, CDR2 SYDVKM. V lost 2 bases and J lost 5, with 9 bases in between. The chain's CDR3 is CASSLQGPYGYTF. The CDR3 nucleotides are TGTGCCAGCAGTTTACAGGGACCATATGGCTACACCTTC.

The CDR3 sequence: CASSQEARPSSYEQYF. The CDR3 coding sequence is TGCGCCAGCAGCCAAGAGGCAAGGCCCAGCTCCTACGAGCAGTACTTC. J is TRBJ2-7 and V is TRBV4-3; D gene uncertain. Germline V gives CDR1 LGHNA, CDR2 YSLEER. This CDR3 region has 16 residues. V was trimmed by 0 bases and J by 0 bases, leaving 12 bases between them.

This chain connects TRBV7-2 to TRBJ2-7, with TRBD1 matching over 12 bases. Trimming removed 5 bases from V and 7 bases from J; junction bases left unmatched: 12. This CDR3 contains 16 residues. Germline V gene sequence: CDR1 SGHTA, CDR2 FQGNSA. CDR3 protein: CASSENKGQGAREQYF. CDR3 nucleotides: TGTGCCAGCAGCGAAAACAAGGGACAGGGGGCGCGTGAGCAGTACTTC. The variable domain in full, completed from reference TRBV7-2 and TRBJ2-7, reads GAGVSQSPSNKVTEKGKDVELRCDPISGHTALYWYRQSLGQGLEFLIYFQGNSAPDKSGLPSDRFSAERTGGSVSTLTIQRTQQEDSAVYLCASSENKGQGAREQYFGPGTRLTVT.

CDR3 DNA: TGTGCCAGCAGCATGATCGCCGGGAGCTCCTACAATGAGCAGTTCTTC. Its translation: CASSMIAGSSYNEQFF. This chain joins TRBV7-8 and TRBJ2-1, with D possibly being TRBD2 (6 bases). This CDR3 is 16 amino acids long. Trimming pared 5 bases from V and 0 bases from J, leaving 14 bases between. Germline CDR1 reads SGHVS; CDR2 reads FQNEAQ.

V usage is TRBV6-1 and J usage is TRBJ2-5; a possible D gene is TRBD1 (5 bases). Per germline, CDR1 MNHNS and CDR2 SASEGT. V lost 8 bases, J lost 5 bases, and 12 bases lay in between. The CDR3 contains 12 residues. The CDR3 loop is CASQGWRETQYF. In DNA form, the CDR3 reads TGTGCCAGCCAGGGATGGCGGGAGACCCAGTACTTC.

The chain links TRBV7-2 to TRBJ2-7; the D is unclear. The CDR3 runs 14 residues. CDR1 is SGHTA and CDR2 is FQGNSA in the germline V gene. With 0 bases removed from V and 3 bases from J, the gap between germline ends came to 9 bases. The CDR3 reads CASSLAAGFYEQYF. CDR3 DNA sequence: TGTGCCAGCAGCTTAGCCGCAGGTTTCTACGAGCAGTACTTC.

The J gene is TRBJ2-3, the V gene TRBV20-1; 7 nucleotides agree with TRBD2. Trimming removed 7 bases from V and 2 bases from J; junction bases left unmatched: 6. The germline V gene encodes CDR1 DFQATT and CDR2 SNEGSKA (reference sequence). This CDR3 spans 13 amino acids. CDR3 residues: CSVSGEPTDTQYF. The DNA for the CDR3 is TGCAGTGTCAGCGGGGAACCCACAGATACGCAGTATTTT.

The rearrangement joins TRBV4-3 to TRBJ2-1, with D perhaps matching TRBD2 (5 bases). The CDR3 loop spans 14 amino acids. V lost 0 bases, J lost 10 bases, and 13 bases lay in between. Looked up from germline, CDR1 is LGHNA and CDR2 is YSLEER. CDR3 DNA: TGCGCCAGCAGCCAAGATACCGGCGGGTTGGAGCAGTTCTTC. Translation: CASSQDTGGLEQFF.

J is TRBJ2-3 and V is TRBV7-3; D unclear. In germline, CDR1 is SGHTA, CDR2 FQGTGA. V was trimmed by 0 bases and J by 6 bases, leaving 10 bases between them. The CDR3 totals 14 residues. CDR3 amino acids: CASSLTSSRDTQYF. CDR3 in DNA: TGTGCCAGCAGCTTAACATCCAGCAGGGATACGCAGTATTTT.

The chain uses TRBV4-2 and TRBJ2-1; TRBD2 matches at 11 bases. Per the germline V gene, CDR1 is LGHNA and CDR2 is YNFKEQ. This CDR3 spans 19 amino acids. V shed 0 bases and J 2 bases; nucleotides not matched to a gene: 9. DNA of the CDR3: TGTGCCAGCAGCCAAGATCACGGTGTTAGCGGGGGGGCCTACAATGAGCAGTTCTTC. Translated, it gives CASSQDHGVSGGAYNEQFF.

V is TRBV29-1 and J is TRBJ2-1; 9 bases align to TRBD2. Trimming cost V 3 bases and J 6 bases; bases outside gene matches: 9. This CDR3 is built from 15 residues. Germline V gene sequence: CDR1 SQVTM, CDR2 ANQGSEA. CDR3 residues: CSVDAGGQVVNEQFF. Here the CDR3 DNA reads TGCAGCGTTGATGCGGGGGGGCAGGTTGTCAATGAGCAGTTCTTC.